Sequencing of this T cell receptor (beta chain) was carried out in a study of T cell repertoires in cytomegalovirus infection. Overall study: TCR beta signatures that were public indicated CMV infection and matching HLA type.

TCRdb re-called the reads through MiXCR, storing one row per CDR3 protein. This table has about 570,000 distinct CDR3 sequences, 40% appearing once. For this clonotype: Its antigen is still unknown.

Germline V CDR1 and CDR2: SNHLY, FYNNEI. V was cut by 6 bases and J by 6 bases, with 15 bases left in between. The CDR3 is made up of 14 amino acids. The rearrangement uses TRBV2 and TRBJ1-3; D perhaps matches TRBD1 (6 bases). This TCR derives from a human donor in good health (CMV status not recorded). Some clones in this sample may be carry-over from other donors' samples. The sample was cultured PBMCs, taken from culture after CMV antigen stimulation. DNA of the CDR3: TGTGCCAGCAGAAGGACAGCTAATGAAAACACCATATATTTT. This translates into CASRRTANENTIYF.